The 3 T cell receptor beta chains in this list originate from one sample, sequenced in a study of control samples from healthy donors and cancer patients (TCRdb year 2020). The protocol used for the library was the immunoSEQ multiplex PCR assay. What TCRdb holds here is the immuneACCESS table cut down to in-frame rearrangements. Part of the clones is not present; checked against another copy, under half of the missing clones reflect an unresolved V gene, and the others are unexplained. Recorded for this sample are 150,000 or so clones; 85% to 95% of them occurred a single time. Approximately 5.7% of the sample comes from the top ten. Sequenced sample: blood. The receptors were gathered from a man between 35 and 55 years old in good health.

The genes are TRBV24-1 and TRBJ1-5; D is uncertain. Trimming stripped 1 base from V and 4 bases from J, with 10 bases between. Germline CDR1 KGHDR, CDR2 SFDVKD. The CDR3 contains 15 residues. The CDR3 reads CATSDFRRGNQPQHF. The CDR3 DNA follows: TGTGCCACCAGTGATTTCAGGAGAGGTAATCAGCCCCAGCATTTT.

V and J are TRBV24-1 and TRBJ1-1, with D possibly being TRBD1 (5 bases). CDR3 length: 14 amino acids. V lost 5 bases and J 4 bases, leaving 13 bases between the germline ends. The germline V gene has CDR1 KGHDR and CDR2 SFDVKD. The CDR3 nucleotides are TGTGCCACCAGTGGGGGGGGTCGCTCCACTGAAGCTTTCTTT. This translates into CATSGGGRSTEAFF.

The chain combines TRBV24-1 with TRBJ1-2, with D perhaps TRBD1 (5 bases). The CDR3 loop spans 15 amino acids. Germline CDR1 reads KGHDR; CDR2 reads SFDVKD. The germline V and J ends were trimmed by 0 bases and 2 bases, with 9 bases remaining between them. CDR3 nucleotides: TGTGCCACCAGTGATTTGCCGGGGGGGAACTATGGCTACACCTTC. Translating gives CATSDLPGGNYGYTF.